Listed below are T cell receptor beta chains from one sample, sequenced in a study of T cells in Graves' hyperthyroidism and ophthalmopathy. One entry per CDR3 protein, called by TCRdb with MiXCR from the multiplex PCR reads. The sample records approximately 630,000 distinct CDR3 sequences, around 15% being singletons. The sample consisted of blood. These receptors all stem from a woman aged 30 to 39 with Graves' hyperthyroidism. Both conserved end residues are part of each CDR3. D genes are given only for firm matches. Clone size appears in some rows only: once, few, many, or a class for an expanded clone.

J	size	V	D	CDR3	DNA
TRBJ1-1	many	TRBV12-5	.	CASAWGNTEAFF	TGTGCTAGTGCCTGGGGGAACACTGAAGCTTTCTTT
TRBJ1-1	many	TRBV5-1	.	CASSPGVVTEAFF	TGCGCCAGCAGTCCGGGTGTGGTGACTGAAGCTTTCTTT
TRBJ2-7	.	TRBV20-1	.	CSARKGAYEQYF	TGCAGTGCTAGAAAAGGGGCCTACGAGCAGTACTTC
TRBJ1-4	many	TRBV30	TRBD1	CACQLRTGSNEKLFF	TGTGCCTGCCAGCTCAGGACAGGGAGTAATGAAAAACTGTTTTTT
TRBJ2-5	many	TRBV20-1	.	CSPRGGQETQYF	TGCAGCCCGAGAGGAGGCCAAGAGACCCAGTACTTC
TRBJ1-1	many	TRBV28	.	CASSFPDGVNTEAFF	TGTGCCAGCAGTTTCCCCGACGGGGTGAACACTGAAGCTTTCTTT
TRBJ1-2	many	TRBV28	.	CASSFMGSYTF	TGTGCCAGCAGTTTTATGGGGAGCTACACCTTC
TRBJ2-1	many	TRBV3-1	.	CASSQEEAGDEQFF	TGTGCCAGCAGCCAAGAAGAGGCTGGGGATGAGCAGTTCTTC
TRBJ2-3	many	TRBV20-1	.	CSARYSGRTDTQYF	TGCAGTGCTAGATACTCCGGGAGAACTGATACGCAGTATTTT
TRBJ2-3	many	TRBV7-9	.	CASTVTVQGTQYF	TGTGCCAGCACCGTGACAGTGCAGGGTACGCAGTATTTT
TRBJ2-7	few	TRBV19	TRBD1	CASSIGSTGDEQYF	TGTGCCAGTAGTATCGGATCCACAGGGGACGAGCAGTACTTC
TRBJ1-2	.	TRBV27	TRBD1	CASSLTGQGYGYTF	TGTGCCAGCAGTTTAACTGGACAGGGGTATGGCTACACCTTC
TRBJ2-1	.	TRBV9	TRBD2	CASSRAREAGNEQFF	TGTGCCAGCAGCAGGGCGCGGGAGGCTGGGAATGAGCAGTTCTTC
TRBJ1-1	many	TRBV4-1	.	CASSRGPYENTEAFF	TGCGCCAGCAGCCGAGGACCTTACGAAAACACTGAAGCTTTCTTT
TRBJ2-3	many	TRBV12-3/TRBV12-4	.	CASSLIRSTDTQYF	TGTGCCAGCAGTCTGATACGCAGCACAGATACGCAGTATTTT
TRBJ1-4	.	TRBV19	.	CASAPPGTREEKLFF	TGTGCCAGTGCCCCCCCCGGGACAAGGGAGGAAAAACTGTTTTTT
TRBJ2-5	many	TRBV29-1	TRBD2	CSVEASGIETQYF	TGCAGCGTTGAAGCTAGCGGGATAGAGACCCAGTACTTC
TRBJ2-2	many	TRBV30	TRBD1	CAWSSLLGTGKSTGELFF	TGTGCCTGGAGCTCCCTTCTCGGGACAGGGAAATCCACCGGGGAGCTGTTTTTT
TRBJ1-4	.	TRBV18	.	CASSPPGSQATNEKLFF	TGTGCCAGCTCACCCCCCGGGTCACAGGCAACTAATGAAAAACTGTTTTTT
TRBJ2-1	few	TRBV4-1	TRBD2	CASSQVVGGANEQFF	TGCGCCAGCAGCCAAGTTGTGGGAGGGGCTAATGAGCAGTTCTTC
TRBJ2-1	many	TRBV10-3	TRBD2	CAISESSGRSHEQFF	TGTGCCATCAGTGAGTCGAGCGGGAGGAGTCATGAGCAGTTCTTC
TRBJ1-1	many	TRBV29-1	TRBD1	CSVEQGAGVEAFF	TGCAGCGTAGAACAGGGGGCAGGGGTGGAAGCTTTCTTT
TRBJ2-1	few	TRBV28	.	CASSFAGHGQFF	TGTGCCAGCAGTTTTGCGGGACATGGGCAGTTCTTC
TRBJ1-5	many	TRBV12-3/TRBV12-4	TRBD1	CASRTGGSNQPQHF	TGTGCCAGCAGGACAGGGGGTAGCAATCAGCCCCAGCATTTT
TRBJ2-7	.	TRBV5-1	TRBD2	CASSRGLAGAAYEQYF	TGCGCCAGCAGCAGGGGACTAGCGGGAGCGGCCTACGAGCAGTACTTC
TRBJ1-5	few	TRBV5-6	.	CASSLGGGPSSNQPQHF	TGTGCCAGCAGTCTCGGGGGTGGCCCATCGAGCAATCAGCCCCAGCATTTT
TRBJ2-7	many	TRBV7-2	TRBD2	CASSLGSGSSYEQYF	TGTGCCAGCAGCTTGGGCAGCGGGAGCTCCTACGAGCAGTACTTC
TRBJ2-2	many	TRBV28	.	CASRPERRNTGELFF	TGTGCCAGCAGGCCCGAGAGGAGAAACACCGGGGAGCTGTTTTTT
TRBJ1-4	many	TRBV30	.	CAWTGAGEKLFF	TGTGCCTGGACGGGGGCAGGTGAAAAACTGTTTTTT